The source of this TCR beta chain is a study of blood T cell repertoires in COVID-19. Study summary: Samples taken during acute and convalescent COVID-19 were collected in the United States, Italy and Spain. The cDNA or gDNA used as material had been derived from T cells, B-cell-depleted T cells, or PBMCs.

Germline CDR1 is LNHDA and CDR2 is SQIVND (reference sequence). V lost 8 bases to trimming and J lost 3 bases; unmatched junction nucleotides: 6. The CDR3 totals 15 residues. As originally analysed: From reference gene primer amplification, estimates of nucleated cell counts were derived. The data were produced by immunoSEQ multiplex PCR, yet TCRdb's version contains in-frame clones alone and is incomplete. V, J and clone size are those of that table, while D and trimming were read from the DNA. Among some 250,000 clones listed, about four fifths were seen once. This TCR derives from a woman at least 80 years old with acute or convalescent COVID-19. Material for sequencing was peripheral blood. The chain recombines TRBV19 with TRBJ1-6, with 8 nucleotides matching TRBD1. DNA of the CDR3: TGTGCCAGTTCCGGGACAGGACTCTATAATTCACCCCTCCACTTT. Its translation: CASSGTGLYNSPLHF. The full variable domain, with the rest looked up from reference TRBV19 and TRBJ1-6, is DGGITQSPKYLFRKEGQNVTLSCEQNLNHDAMYWYRQDPGQGLRLIYYSQIVNDFQKGDIAEGYSVSREKKESFPLTVTSAQKNPTAFYLCASSGTGLYNSPLHFGNGTRLTVT.